The 18 T cell receptor beta chains presented below share a single source sample, sequenced in a study of radiotherapy plus CTLA-4 blockade in lung cancer. Data came from immunoSEQ multiplex PCR; TCRdb stores just in-frame clones and leaves some out. The sample records tens of thousands of clones, about 83% being singletons. The specimen comprised peripheral blood, sampled from a patient treated with radiotherapy plus ipilimumab. Receptors were obtained from a human donor with non-small cell lung cancer who had stable disease on radiotherapy plus ipilimumab.

This chain joins TRBV28 and TRBJ1-1, with unresolved D. The V end was cut by 2 bases, the J end by 2 bases, with 12 bases between. Germline values: CDR1 MDHEN, CDR2 SYDVKM. This CDR3 has 15 amino acids. Here the CDR3 DNA reads TGTGCCAGCAGTTTAGGTGGAGGGTCCAACACTGAAGCTTTCTTT. Its translation is CASSLGGGSNTEAFF. Using reference TRBV28 and TRBJ1-1 for the parts outside the CDR3, the full variable domain is DVKVTQSSRYLVKRTGEKVFLECVQDMDHENMFWYRQDPGLGLRLIYFSYDVKMKEKGDIPEGYSVSREKKERFSLILESASTNQTSMYLCASSLGGGSNTEAFFGQGTRLTVV.

This chain links TRBV2 with TRBJ2-3; 8 nucleotides align to TRBD2. CDR3 size: 17 residues. J gave up 1 base and V 1 base, and 7 bases lay outside the gene matches. Germline CDR1 is SNHLY and CDR2 is FYNNEI. CDR3 amino acids: CASSEGRFSGGTDTQYF. In DNA, the CDR3 is TGTGCCAGCAGTGAAGGACGATTTAGCGGGGGCACAGATACGCAGTATTTT.

The V and J genes are TRBV5-1 and TRBJ2-5; 13 nucleotides align to TRBD2. The CDR3 has 16 amino acids. V was clipped by 2 bases and J by 3 bases; unmatched bases: 4. Germline V lookup: CDR1 SGHRS, CDR2 YFSETQ. In DNA, the CDR3 is TGCGCCAGCAGCTTAGTGACTAGCGGGGGGAAAGAGACCCAGTACTTC. It specifies CASSLVTSGGKETQYF.

The rearrangement joins TRBV7-6 to TRBJ1-4; TRBD1 is a possible D gene (6 bases). This CDR3 has 16 amino acids. CDR1 and CDR2 (germline): SGHVS, FNYEAQ. Trimming removed 1 base at V and 7 bases at J, with 16 bases between. The CDR3 region is CASSLGSGGRTEKLFF. Written as DNA, the CDR3 is TGTGCCAGCAGCTTAGGTTCGGGGGGCAGGACTGAAAAACTGTTTTTT.

This chain uses TRBV7-9 with TRBJ2-7, with 8 bases lining up with TRBD1. The V gene's germline CDR1 is SEHNR and CDR2 FQNEAQ (reference sequence). Trimming cost V 4 bases and J 3 bases; bases outside gene matches: 8. The CDR3 totals 15 residues. The CDR3 loop reads CASSSIGTGFYEQYF. For the CDR3, the DNA is TGTGCCAGCAGCTCTATCGGGACAGGTTTCTACGAGCAGTACTTC.

The rearrangement links TRBV7-3 to TRBJ2-5; D is unclear. The J call may not be correct, given that the DNA end is closer to TRBJ2-7. The CDR3 has 12 residues. The germline CDR1 and CDR2 sequences are SGHTA and FQGTGA. CDR3 residues: CASSPGPYEQYF. The DNA of the CDR3 is TGTGCCAGCAGCCCAGGACCCTACGAGCAGTACTTC.

V gene TRBV7-9 combines with J gene TRBJ1-1; tentatively, D is TRBD1 (5 bases). CDR3 length: 14 residues. Between the trimmed V and J ends, which lost 2 bases and 1 base, there was a span of 8 bases. Germline V lookup: CDR1 SEHNR, CDR2 FQNEAQ (reference sequence). CDR3 coding DNA: TGTGCCAGCAGCTTATACCAGGGGAACACTGAAGCTTTCTTT. Its protein is CASSLYQGNTEAFF.

The chain joins TRBV30 to TRBJ2-3, with 12 positions matching TRBD2. V dropped 5 bases and J dropped 4; count of bases not matched to a gene: 4. This CDR3 region has 14 residues. Germline CDR1 GTSNPN, CDR2 SVGIG (reference sequence). The CDR3 here is CAWGLAGIPDTQYF. DNA of the CDR3: TGTGCCTGGGGACTAGCGGGGATCCCAGATACGCAGTATTTT.

The V gene is TRBV5-6, the J gene TRBJ2-5; D ambiguous. Trimming took 4 bases from V and 2 from J, leaving 12 bases between them. This CDR3 spans 14 amino acids. From germline, CDR1 is SGHDT and CDR2 YYEEEE. In DNA, the CDR3 is TGTGCCAGCAGCCGACTGTGGGTACAAGAGACCCAGTACTTC. The encoded protein is CASSRLWVQETQYF.

The V gene is TRBV29-1, the J gene TRBJ2-7; 8 nucleotides align to TRBD2. This CDR3 has 11 residues. V was clipped by 6 bases and J by 7 bases; unmatched bases: 5. Germline V gene data show CDR1 as SQVTM and CDR2 as ANQGSEA. As DNA, the CDR3 is TGCAGCGTAGCGGGACTAGAGGAGCAGTACTTC. It specifies CSVAGLEEQYF.

This clone appeared once. The chain links TRBV5-1 to TRBJ2-3; 7 positions agree with TRBD1. The CDR3 totals 15 residues. V dropped 4 bases and J dropped 1; count of bases not matched to a gene: 6. Germline loops: CDR1 SGHRS, CDR2 YFSETQ. Written as DNA, the CDR3 is TGCGCCAGCAGCCCGGGACAGCGAGGCACAGATACGCAGTATTTT. As protein: CASSPGQRGTDTQYF.

The J gene is TRBJ2-5, the V gene TRBV21-1. TRBV21-1 is given as a pseudogene. The CDR3 contains 15 residues. Here the CDR3 reads CASSKERDRQETQYF. CDR3 sequence (DNA): TGTGCCAGCAGCAAAGAAAGGGATCGCCAAGAGACCCAGTACTTC.

The J gene is TRBJ1-2, the V gene TRBV5-6, with D perhaps TRBD1 (6 bases). CDR1 is SGHDT, CDR2 YYEEEE, per germline. This CDR3 region has 12 residues. V gave up 5 bases and J gave up 7 bases, with 12 bases separating them. The CDR3: CASSSGGFGYTF. The DNA for the CDR3 is TGTGCCAGCAGTTCCGGGGGCTTTGGCTACACCTTC.

The gene calls are TRBV5-1 and TRBJ2-3; 7 nucleotides line up with TRBD2. CDR1 and CDR2 (germline): SGHRS, YFSETQ. The CDR3 contains 17 residues. Trimming took 3 bases from V and 2 from J; bases not matched to a gene: 12. CDR3 sequence reads: CASSSGKVSGYTDTQYF. For the CDR3, the DNA is TGCGCCAGCAGCTCGGGTAAAGTTAGCGGGTACACAGATACGCAGTATTTT. Variable domain in full (rest from reference TRBV5-1 and TRBJ2-3): KAGVTQTPRYLIKTRGQQVTLSCSPISGHRSVSWYQQTPGQGLQFLFEYFSETQRNKGNFPGRFSGRQFSNSRSEMNVSTLELGDSALYLCASSSGKVSGYTDTQYFGPGTRLTVL.

The chain has TRBV28 and TRBJ2-3; D is ambiguous. Trimming took 6 bases from V and 5 from J, leaving 15 bases between them. Germline CDR1 reads MDHEN; CDR2 reads SYDVKM. The length of the CDR3 is 14 residues. The CDR3 coding sequence is TGTGCCAGCAGCCGCTCACAGAGAATAGATACGCAGTATTTT. Protein product: CASSRSQRIDTQYF.

The chain employs TRBV15 and TRBJ2-4, with TRBD1 matching 7 bases. With 3 bases clipped from V and 3 bases from J, the junction kept 2 bases outside the gene matches. Looked up from germline, CDR1 is LNHNV and CDR2 is YYDKDF (reference sequence). This CDR3 region has 14 residues. This CDR3 is CATSSGTDKNIQYF. CDR3 coding DNA: TGTGCCACCAGCAGCGGGACAGACAAAAACATTCAGTACTTC. Filled out from reference TRBV15 and TRBJ2-4, the complete variable domain reads DAMVIQNPRYQVTQFGKPVTLSCSQTLNHNVMYWYQQKSSQAPKLLFHYYDKDFNNEADTPDNFQSRRPNTSFCFLDIRSPGLGDTAMYLCATSSGTDKNIQYFGAGTRLSVL.

The V call is TRBV6-4, the J call TRBJ1-1; the D is unclear. Germline V gene lookup returns CDR1 MRHNA and CDR2 SNTAGT. The CDR3 is 14 amino acids. Between the trimmed V and J ends, which lost 0 bases and 0 bases, there was a span of 5 bases. The DNA for the CDR3 is TGTGCCAGCAGTGACTCGGTCATGAACACTGAAGCTTTCTTT. Translation: CASSDSVMNTEAFF.

Comments on this clone: One end of the junction does not line up with germline, which may come from a read error. Other DNA sequences in the same sample also yield this CDR3. This sequence joins TRBV10-1 and TRBJ2-3, with 11 bases matching TRBD2. Per the germline V gene, CDR1 is WNHNN and CDR2 is SYGVQD (reference sequence). This CDR3 comprises 15 residues. Here the CDR3 reads CASSRLAGHTDTQYF. CDR3 in DNA: TGCGCCAGCAGTCGACTAGCGGGACACACAGACACGCAGTATTTT.